This T cell receptor beta chain stems from a study of spatial heterogeneity in lung cancer. At the level of the study: Available follow-up PBMC samples, collected a median of roughly two years post-resection, were sequenced. General study findings and limits: Ubiquitous expanded tumor TCRs surfaced in blood more at resection than they did at follow-up.

Points on this clonotype: Its antigen is unidentified.

Time point reported: blood at routine non-recurrence follow-up after resection. Whole RNA was taken from tumor, nontumor lung or frozen PBMC; it was then sequenced unsorted. All TCR cDNA molecules were individually tagged with a unique molecular identifier. TCRdb re-called the 5' RACE reads through MiXCR, storing one row per CDR3 protein. The profile shows 20,000 to 30,000 distinct CDR3 sequences, about 9.8% of them singletons. This CDR3 comprises 11 residues. The germline V and J ends were trimmed by 2 bases and 12 bases, with 8 bases remaining between them. Germline values: CDR1 LNHDA, CDR2 SQIVND (reference sequence).

V and J are TRBV19 and TRBJ2-1; D not resolved. The clonotype comes from a male donor with early-stage non-small cell lung cancer. The specimen comprised PBMCs, sampled at follow-up. The CDR3: CASSIKQMQFF. CDR3 bases: TGTGCCAGTAGTATAAAACAGATGCAGTTCTTC. Complete variable domain (other parts from reference TRBV19 and TRBJ2-1): DGGITQSPKYLFRKEGQNVTLSCEQNLNHDAMYWYRQDPGQGLRLIYYSQIVNDFQKGDIAEGYSVSREKKESFPLTVTSAQKNPTAFYLCASSIKQMQFFGPGTRLTVL.